This TCR beta chain is drawn from a study of CD8+CD57+ T cells in acquired aplastic anemia. Study observations and caveats: A set of around 30 CD8+ CDR3 sequences was shared between patients and controls, and these sequences appeared highly expressed in patients. The study found no significant CD8+ Simpson's diversity difference between patients and controls.

Profiling that covered TCR beta VDJ and CDR3 relied on genomic DNA as its template. TCRdb reanalysed the reads using MiXCR and keeps one entry per CDR3 protein. Of about 250,000 distinct CDR3 sequences listed, more than 40% are singletons. This clonotype was detected only a few times. The antigen remains unidentified. Whoever was chosen for sequencing had shown CD8+CD57+ cell expansion by flow cytometry. Diagnosis of severe acquired aplastic anemia applied to all patients. Germline CDR1 is SEHNR and CDR2 is FQNEAQ (reference sequence). The CDR3 loop spans 14 amino acids. Trimming took 1 base from V and 5 from J, leaving 11 bases between them.

The clonotype comes from a human donor with aplastic anemia. Material for sequencing was sorted CD4+, CD8+, or CD8+CD57+ T cells (not recorded which) from PBMCs. V usage is TRBV7-9 and J usage is TRBJ2-5, with D maybe TRBD1 (7 bases). The CDR3 DNA is TGTGCCAGCAGCTTAGTACCAGGGGGGGAGACCCAGTACTTC. This gives the protein CASSLVPGGETQYF.